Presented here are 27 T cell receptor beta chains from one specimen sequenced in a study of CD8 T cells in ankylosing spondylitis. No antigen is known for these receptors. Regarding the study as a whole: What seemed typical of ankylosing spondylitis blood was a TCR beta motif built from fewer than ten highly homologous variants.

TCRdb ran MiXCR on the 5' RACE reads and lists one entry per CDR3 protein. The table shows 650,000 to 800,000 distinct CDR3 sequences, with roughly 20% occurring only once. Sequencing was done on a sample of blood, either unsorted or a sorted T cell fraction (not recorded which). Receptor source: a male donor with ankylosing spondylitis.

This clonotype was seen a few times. The CDR3 loop reads CSARDLGSYTF. The CDR3 coding sequence is TGCAGTGCTAGAGATTTAGGGAGCTACACCTTC. This rearrangement joins TRBV20-1 to TRBJ1-2; no definite D call. Trimming pared 0 bases from V and 9 bases from J, leaving 8 bases between. Per germline, CDR1 DFQATT and CDR2 SNEGSKA (reference sequence). This CDR3 is 11 amino acids long.

The CDR3 here is CASSDQVGGRETQYF. CDR3 sequence (DNA): TGTGCCAGCAGCGACCAGGTTGGAGGGCGAGAGACCCAGTACTTC. The chain has TRBV9 and TRBJ2-5; perhaps TRBD2 as D (6 bases). The CDR3 is 15 amino acids. The V and J ends lost 3 bases and 4 bases respectively, with 16 bases between them. Germline V gives CDR1 SGDLS, CDR2 YYNGEE.

DNA of the CDR3: TGTGCCAGCAGCTTGTTGCGGAAGATCAAAAACATTCAGTACTTC. Its protein product is CASSLLRKIKNIQYF. The chain combines TRBV5-8 with TRBJ2-4; no reliable D call. V lost 1 base to trimming and J lost 3 bases, with 11 bases between them. CDR1 and CDR2 (germline): SGHTS, YDEGEE. The CDR3 is made up of 15 amino acids.

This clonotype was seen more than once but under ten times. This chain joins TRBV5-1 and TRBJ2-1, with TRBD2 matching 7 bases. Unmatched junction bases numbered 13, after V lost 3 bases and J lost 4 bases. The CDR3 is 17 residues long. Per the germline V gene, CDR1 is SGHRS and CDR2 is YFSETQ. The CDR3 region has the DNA TGCGCCAGCAGCTGGTTCATGAGGGGAGGGGCGTACAATGAGCAGTTCTTC. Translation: CASSWFMRGGAYNEQFF.

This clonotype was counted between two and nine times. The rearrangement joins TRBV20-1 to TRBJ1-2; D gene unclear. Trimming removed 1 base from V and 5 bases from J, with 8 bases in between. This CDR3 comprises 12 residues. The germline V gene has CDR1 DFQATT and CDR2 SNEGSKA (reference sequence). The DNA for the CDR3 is TGCAGTGCTAGAGCGGAAGTTTATGGCTACACCTTC. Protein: CSARAEVYGYTF.

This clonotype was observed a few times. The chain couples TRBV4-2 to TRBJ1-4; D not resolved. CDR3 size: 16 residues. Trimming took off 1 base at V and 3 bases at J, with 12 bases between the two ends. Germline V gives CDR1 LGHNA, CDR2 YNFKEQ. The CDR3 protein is CASSQAPAGSNEKLFF. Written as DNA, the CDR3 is TGTGCCAGCAGCCAAGCCCCCGCTGGATCTAATGAAAAACTGTTTTTT.

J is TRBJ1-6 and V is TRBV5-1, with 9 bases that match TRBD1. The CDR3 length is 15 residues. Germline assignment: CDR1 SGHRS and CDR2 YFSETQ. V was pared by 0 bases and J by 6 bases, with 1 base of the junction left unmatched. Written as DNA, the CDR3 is TGCGCCAGCAGCTTGGACAGGGGGCCTAATTCACCCCTCCACTTT. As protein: CASSLDRGPNSPLHF. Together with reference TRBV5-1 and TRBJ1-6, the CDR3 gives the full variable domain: KAGVTQTPRYLIKTRGQQVTLSCSPISGHRSVSWYQQTPGQGLQFLFEYFSETQRNKGNFPGRFSGRQFSNSRSEMNVSTLELGDSALYLCASSLDRGPNSPLHFGNGTRLTVT.

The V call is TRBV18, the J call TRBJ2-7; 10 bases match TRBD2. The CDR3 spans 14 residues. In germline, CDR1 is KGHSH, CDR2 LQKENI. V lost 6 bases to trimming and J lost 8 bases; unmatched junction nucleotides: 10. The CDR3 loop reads CASSLAGGDPQQYF. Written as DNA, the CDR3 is TGTGCCAGCTCCTTAGCGGGGGGCGACCCCCAGCAGTACTTC.

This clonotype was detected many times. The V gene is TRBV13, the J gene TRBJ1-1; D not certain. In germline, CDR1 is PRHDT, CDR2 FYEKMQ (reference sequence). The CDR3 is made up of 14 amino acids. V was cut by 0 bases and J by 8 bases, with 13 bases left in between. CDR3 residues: CASSLGGLGQEAFF. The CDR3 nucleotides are TGTGCCAGCAGCTTAGGGGGATTGGGCCAGGAAGCTTTCTTT. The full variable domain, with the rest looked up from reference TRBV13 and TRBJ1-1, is AAGVIQSPRHLIKEKRETATLKCYPIPRHDTVYWYQQGPGQDPQFLISFYEKMQSDKGSIPDRFSAQQFSDYHSELNMSSLELGDSALYFCASSLGGLGQEAFFGQGTRLTVV.

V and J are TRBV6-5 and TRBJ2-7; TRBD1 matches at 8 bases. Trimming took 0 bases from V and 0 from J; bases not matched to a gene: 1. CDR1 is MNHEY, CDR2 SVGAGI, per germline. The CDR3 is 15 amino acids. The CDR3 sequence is CASSYSTGDSYEQYF. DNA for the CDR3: TGTGCCAGCAGTTACTCGACAGGGGACTCCTACGAGCAGTACTTC.

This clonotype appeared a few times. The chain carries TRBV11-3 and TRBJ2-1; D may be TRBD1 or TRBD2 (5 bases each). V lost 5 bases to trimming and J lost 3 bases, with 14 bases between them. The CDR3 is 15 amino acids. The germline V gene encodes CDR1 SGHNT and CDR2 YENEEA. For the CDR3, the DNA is TGTGCCAGCAGCCCCCGGACACGGGGCTACAATGAGCAGTTCTTC. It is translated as CASSPRTRGYNEQFF. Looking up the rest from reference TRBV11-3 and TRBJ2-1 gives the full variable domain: EAGVVQSPRYKIIEKKQPVAFWCNPISGHNTLYWYLQNLGQGPELLIRYENEEAVDDSQLPKDRFSAERLKGVDSTLKIQPAELGDSAVYLCASSPRTRGYNEQFFGPGTRLTVL.

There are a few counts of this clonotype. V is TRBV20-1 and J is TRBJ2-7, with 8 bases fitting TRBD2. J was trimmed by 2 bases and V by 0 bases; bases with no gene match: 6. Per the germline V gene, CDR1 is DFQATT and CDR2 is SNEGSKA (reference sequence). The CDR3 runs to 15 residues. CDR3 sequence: CSARDPQRGTYEQYF. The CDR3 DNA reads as TGCAGTGCTAGAGATCCCCAGCGGGGGACCTACGAGCAGTACTTC.

The CDR3 is CASSQERYNEQFF. CDR3 sequence (DNA): TGTGCCAGCAGCCAAGAGAGGTACAATGAGCAGTTCTTC. V usage is TRBV14 and J usage is TRBJ2-1; D is undetermined. From germline, CDR1 is SGHDN and CDR2 FVKESK. The germline V and J ends were trimmed by 0 bases and 4 bases, with 4 bases remaining between them. The CDR3 runs 13 residues.

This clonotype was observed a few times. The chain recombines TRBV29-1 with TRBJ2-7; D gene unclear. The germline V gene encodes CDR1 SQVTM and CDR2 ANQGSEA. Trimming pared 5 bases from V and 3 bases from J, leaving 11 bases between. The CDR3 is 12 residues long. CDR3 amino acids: CSVLERSYEQYF. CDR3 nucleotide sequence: TGCAGCGTTCTCGAAAGGAGCTACGAGCAGTACTTC.

This CDR3 is CASSQAPVRYGYTF. The CDR3 nucleotides read TGTGCCAGCAGCCAAGCCCCGGTCCGATATGGCTACACCTTC. V and J are TRBV28 and TRBJ1-2; D call uncertain. Trimming pared 6 bases from V and 5 bases from J, leaving 16 bases between. There are 14 residues in the CDR3. Germline lookup yields CDR1 MDHEN and CDR2 SYDVKM.

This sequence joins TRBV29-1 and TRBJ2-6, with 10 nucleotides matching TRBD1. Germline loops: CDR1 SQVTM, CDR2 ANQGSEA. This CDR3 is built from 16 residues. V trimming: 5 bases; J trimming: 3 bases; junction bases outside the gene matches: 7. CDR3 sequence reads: CSVTGTGVSGANVLTF. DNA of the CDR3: TGCAGCGTTACCGGGACAGGGGTTAGTGGGGCCAACGTCCTGACTTTC.

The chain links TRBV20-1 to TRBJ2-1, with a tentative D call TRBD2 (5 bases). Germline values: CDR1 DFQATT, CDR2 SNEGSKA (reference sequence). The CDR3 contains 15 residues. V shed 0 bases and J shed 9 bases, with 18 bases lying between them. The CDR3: CSARDPQRGRGEQFF. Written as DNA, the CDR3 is TGCAGTGCTAGAGATCCCCAGCGAGGCCGGGGTGAGCAGTTCTTC.

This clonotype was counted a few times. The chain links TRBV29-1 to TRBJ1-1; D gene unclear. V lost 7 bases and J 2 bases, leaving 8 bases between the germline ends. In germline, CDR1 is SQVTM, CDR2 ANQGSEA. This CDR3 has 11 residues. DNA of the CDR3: TGCAGCGGAGCAGATAACACTGAAGCTTTCTTT. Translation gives CSGADNTEAFF.

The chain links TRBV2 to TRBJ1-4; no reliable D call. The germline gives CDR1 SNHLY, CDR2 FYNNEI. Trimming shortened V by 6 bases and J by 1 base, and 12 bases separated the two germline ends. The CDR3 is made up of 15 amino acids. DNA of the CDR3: TGTGCCAGCAGACAACAGCTCGGAACTAATGAAAAACTGTTTTTT. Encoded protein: CASRQQLGTNEKLFF.

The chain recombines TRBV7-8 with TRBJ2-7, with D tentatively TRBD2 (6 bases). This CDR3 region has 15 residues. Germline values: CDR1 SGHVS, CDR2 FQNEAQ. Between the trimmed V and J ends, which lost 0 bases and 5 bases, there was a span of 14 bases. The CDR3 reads CASSLAVAGINEQYF. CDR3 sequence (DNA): TGTGCCAGCAGCTTAGCGGTCGCGGGAATAAACGAGCAGTACTTC.

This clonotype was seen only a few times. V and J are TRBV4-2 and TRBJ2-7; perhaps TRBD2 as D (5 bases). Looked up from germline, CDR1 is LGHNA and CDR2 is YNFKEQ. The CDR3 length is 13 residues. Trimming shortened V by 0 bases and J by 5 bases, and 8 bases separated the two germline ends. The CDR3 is CASSQDGVDEQYF. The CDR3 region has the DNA TGTGCCAGCAGCCAAGACGGGGTGGACGAGCAGTACTTC.

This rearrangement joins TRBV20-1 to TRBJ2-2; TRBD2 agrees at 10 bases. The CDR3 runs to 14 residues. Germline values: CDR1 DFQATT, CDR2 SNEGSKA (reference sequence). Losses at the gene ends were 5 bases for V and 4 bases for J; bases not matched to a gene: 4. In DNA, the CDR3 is TGCAGTGCTGACGCTAGCGGGAGCACCGGGGAGCTGTTTTTT. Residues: CSADASGSTGELFF.

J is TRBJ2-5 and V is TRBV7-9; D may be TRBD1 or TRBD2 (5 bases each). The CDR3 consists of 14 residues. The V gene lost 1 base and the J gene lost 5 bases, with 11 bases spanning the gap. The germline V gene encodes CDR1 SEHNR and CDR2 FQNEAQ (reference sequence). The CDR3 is CASSLVSGDETQYF. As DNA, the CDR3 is TGTGCCAGCAGCTTAGTTTCCGGGGACGAGACCCAGTACTTC.

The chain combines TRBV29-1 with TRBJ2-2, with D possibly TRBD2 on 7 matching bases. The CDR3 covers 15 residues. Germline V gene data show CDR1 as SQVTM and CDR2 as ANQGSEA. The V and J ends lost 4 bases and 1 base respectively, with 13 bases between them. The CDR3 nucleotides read TGCAGCGTTGGGTTGAGGGGGGGGAACACCGGGGAGCTGTTTTTT. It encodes CSVGLRGGNTGELFF.

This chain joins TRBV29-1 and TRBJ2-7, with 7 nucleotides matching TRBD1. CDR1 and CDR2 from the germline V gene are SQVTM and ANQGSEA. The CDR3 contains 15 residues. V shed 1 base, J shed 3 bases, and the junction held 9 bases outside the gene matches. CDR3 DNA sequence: TGCAGCGTTGAAGCCACGGGACAGAATGGCTACGAGCAGTACTTC. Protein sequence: CSVEATGQNGYEQYF.

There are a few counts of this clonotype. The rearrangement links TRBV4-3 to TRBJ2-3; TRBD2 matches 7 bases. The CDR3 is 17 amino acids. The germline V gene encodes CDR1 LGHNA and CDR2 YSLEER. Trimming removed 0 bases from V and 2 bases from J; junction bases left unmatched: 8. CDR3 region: CASSQDTGGRVTDTQYF. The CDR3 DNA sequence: TGCGCCAGCAGCCAAGATACGGGGGGTCGGGTCACAGATACGCAGTATTTT.

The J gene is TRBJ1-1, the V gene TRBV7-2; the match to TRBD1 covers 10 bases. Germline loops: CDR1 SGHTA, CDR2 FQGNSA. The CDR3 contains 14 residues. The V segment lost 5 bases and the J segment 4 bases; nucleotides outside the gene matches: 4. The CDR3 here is CASSDRGLGTEAFF. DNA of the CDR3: TGTGCCAGCAGCGACAGGGGGCTGGGCACTGAAGCTTTCTTT.